Listed below are T cell receptor beta chains from one sample, sequenced in a study of shared clonotypes between healthy human individuals. Produced via immunoSEQ multiplex PCR; TCRdb's table is partial and in-frame only. The sample shows around 1.9 million clones, under 95% of them seen only once. The sequenced sample consisted of naive CD8+ T cells from PBMCs. The receptors come from a man between 18 and 29 years old in good health. Some clones in this sample may be carry-over from other donors' samples. CDR3s include the opening cysteine and the closing phenylalanine or tryptophan. D genes are given only for firm matches. Not every row has a clone size; where given, it reads once, few, many or a size class.

V gene	J gene	D gene	clone size	CDR3 protein	CDR3 DNA
TRBV7-9	TRBJ1-2	TRBD1	-	CASSDPGQGIPNYGYTF	TGTGCCAGCAGCGATCCGGGACAGGGGATACCTAACTATGGCTACACCTTC
TRBV2	TRBJ2-2	TRBD2	-	CASSDWTSGKVSGELFF	TGTGCCAGCAGTGATTGGACTAGCGGGAAAGTATCCGGGGAGCTGTTTTTT
TRBV6-1	TRBJ1-2	TRBD1	-	CASSQTRTGPWGYTF	TGTGCCAGCAGTCAAACACGGACAGGCCCCTGGGGCTACACCTTC
TRBV6-1	TRBJ1-5	-	-	CASSPWGGLQPQHF	TGTGCCAGCAGTCCCTGGGGGGGTCTTCAGCCCCAGCATTTT
TRBV29-1	TRBJ1-1	-	-	CSVLTWGTEAFF	TGCAGCGTCTTGACTTGGGGCACTGAAGCTTTCTTT
TRBV7-9	TRBJ2-2	TRBD2	-	CASGITSGVTGELFF	TGTGCCAGCGGAATAACTAGCGGGGTGACCGGGGAGCTGTTTTTT
TRBV6-6	TRBJ1-1	-	-	CASRHGAEAFF	TGTGCCAGCAGACACGGGGCTGAAGCTTTCTTT
TRBV27	TRBJ1-2	-	-	CASSSNSGVYGYTF	TGTGCCAGCAGTTCCAACTCAGGGGTCTATGGCTACACCTTC
TRBV28	TRBJ2-5	TRBD1	-	CASRTGQWETQYF	TGTGCCAGCAGAACGGGACAGTGGGAGACCCAGTACTTC
TRBV27	TRBJ2-7	-	-	CASSLGYTWKEQYF	TGTGCCAGCAGTTTAGGCTATACGTGGAAGGAGCAGTACTTC
TRBV28	TRBJ2-7	-	-	CASSFIAGSEQYF	TGTGCCAGCAGTTTTATCGCGGGATCTGAGCAGTACTTC
TRBV7-9	TRBJ2-3	TRBD1	-	CASSPRQGTDTQYF	TGTGCCAGCAGCCCCCGACAGGGGACAGATACGCAGTATTTT
TRBV27	TRBJ2-1	-	once	CASRPNLGLQFF	TGTGCCAGCAGGCCGAACCTTGGACTGCAGTTCTTC
TRBV19	TRBJ1-1	TRBD1	few	CASIPGQGEGNTEAFF	TGTGCCAGCATTCCGGGACAGGGCGAGGGGAACACTGAAGCTTTCTTT